The TCR beta chain under discussion was sequenced for a study of shared clonotypes between healthy human individuals. The CDR3 sequence is 17 residues long. V was shortened by 2 bases and J by 2 bases, with 16 bases between the two germline ends. Per the germline V gene, CDR1 is SGHAT and CDR2 is FQNNGV. The protocol was immunoSEQ multiplex PCR, while the TCRdb copy is restricted to in-frame clones and leaves out a portion. The sample lists 1,500,000 or so clones, roughly 98.5% seen once, with about 0.4% in the top ten. V and J are TRBV11-2 and TRBJ2-1, with a possible D match to TRBD2 (6 bases). The sample comprised naive CD4+ T cells sorted from blood. Subset in this sample: CD45RA+ positively selected. The sequence was collected from a man aged 25-45 years in good health. CDR3: CASSLWGSGYPYNEQFF. CDR3 DNA sequence: TGTGCCAGCAGCTTATGGGGTAGCGGCTATCCCTACAATGAGCAGTTCTTC.